This T cell receptor beta chain stems from a study of blood T cell repertoires in COVID-19. Study overall: Sample material is recorded as cDNA or gDNA derived from T cells, B-cell-depleted T cells, or PBMCs.

CDR1 and CDR2 from the germline V gene are SNHLY and FYNNEI. The CDR3 has 16 residues. The ends were cut back, 7 bases at V and 0 bases at J, with 16 bases in the middle. The table came from immunoSEQ multiplex PCR; TCRdb's copy has only in-frame clones and leaves some out. Of 150,000 or so clones in the sample, around 90% were seen once. Material: peripheral blood. The clonotype was recovered from a man between 18 and 29 years old with acute or convalescent COVID-19. This chain links TRBV2 with TRBJ1-3; D unresolved. This CDR3 reads CASTSQGRGSGNTIYF. The CDR3 nucleotides read TGTGCCAGCACTTCGCAAGGTAGAGGCTCTGGAAACACCATATATTTT.